The entry below describes one T cell receptor beta chain. Its matching antigen is unknown. The data were taken from a study of T cells expressing NK-cell markers. About the research overall: TCR beta repertoires came from sorted CD3+CD56+NKG2C+, CD3+CD56+NKG2C- and CD3+CD56-NKG2C+ T cells. Seropositivity for HCMV was found in seven of the eight sequenced donors, with one seronegative. Regarding the study as a whole: The study found these clonotypes also leading the CD3+CD56-NKG2C+ fraction in a handful of donors.

Scientists made TCR beta cDNA using 5'RACE template switching with UMIs. TCRdb reprocessed the 5' RACE reads, with one entry per CDR3 protein and no DNA. The sample totals some 390,000 distinct CDR3 sequences. Germline CDR1 LGHDT, CDR2 YNNKEL (reference sequence). CDR3 length: 17 amino acids. The receptor was isolated from a woman aged 45-59 years in good health. The sequenced sample consisted of blood T cells: a sorted CD56 or NKG2C T cell subset, CD4+ or CD8+ T cells, or bulk PBMC T cells (not recorded which). V usage is TRBV3-1 and J usage is TRBJ2-2; TCRdb names TRBD2, which stays unverified in the absence of DNA. This CDR3 reads CASSRVASGRITGELFF.